Below, 25 T cell receptor beta chains from the same sample are listed, as sequenced in a study of CD8+CD57+ T cells in acquired aplastic anemia. CDR3 and TCR beta VDJ profiling relied on genomic DNA as the template. TCRdb recomputed calls from the reads with MiXCR, one row per CDR3 protein. The table has about 160,000 distinct CDR3 sequences, roughly 40% seen once. Source material: sorted CD4+, CD8+, or CD8+CD57+ T cells (not recorded which) from PBMCs. The receptor set was obtained from a human donor in good health.

The chain uses TRBV30 and TRBJ2-7, with 8 bases aligning to TRBD2. CDR3 length: 14 residues. V lost 2 bases, J lost 6 bases, and 9 bases stayed unmatched. From germline, CDR1 is GTSNPN and CDR2 SVGIG (reference sequence). The CDR3 bases are TGTGCCTGGAGTAGCAGCGGGAGTCGGTCCGAGCAGTACTTC. This sequence encodes CAWSSSGSRSEQYF.

A single count supports this clonotype. This chain connects TRBV9 to TRBJ2-3; 7 positions agree with TRBD1. In germline, CDR1 is SGDLS, CDR2 YYNGEE. The CDR3 sequence is 15 residues long. V lost 2 bases to trimming and J lost 1 base; unmatched junction nucleotides: 4. CDR3 DNA sequence: TGTGCCAGCAGCGTTAACACAGGGGGCACAGATACGCAGTATTTT. Protein product: CASSVNTGGTDTQYF.

This sequence joins TRBV6-5 and TRBJ2-4; 7 bases map to TRBD1. Germline CDR1 reads MNHEY; CDR2 reads SVGAGI. The CDR3 runs to 17 residues. Trimming at V came to 2 bases and at J to 9 bases, leaving 16 bases not matched to a gene. CDR3 amino acids: CASSYDSLGQSRGIQYF. The CDR3 coding sequence is TGTGCCAGCAGTTACGACTCGTTGGGACAGTCCAGGGGCATTCAGTACTTC.

This clonotype was counted a few times. The rearrangement links TRBV15 to TRBJ1-6; 7 bases are shared with TRBD1. Germline V gene sequence: CDR1 LNHNV, CDR2 YYDKDF (reference sequence). V trimming: 3 bases; J trimming: 7 bases; junction bases outside the gene matches: 6. The CDR3 sequence is 15 residues long. This chain's CDR3 is CATSSRQGENSPLHF. The CDR3, as DNA: TGTGCCACCAGCAGCAGACAGGGCGAGAATTCACCCCTCCACTTT.

This chain connects TRBV4-1 to TRBJ1-3; 10 nucleotides line up with TRBD1. J was trimmed by 4 bases and V by 3 bases; bases with no gene match: 9. Germline V gene data show CDR1 as MGHRA and CDR2 as YSYEKL. CDR3 length: 17 amino acids. In DNA form, the CDR3 reads TGCGCCAGCAGCCATCTCGGGACAGGGGCGAGGGGAAACACCATATATTTT. The encoded protein is CASSHLGTGARGNTIYF.

Notes on this clonotype: Since a much larger clone is just one base distant, this may be a read error. V is TRBV6-1 and J is TRBJ1-5, with 7 nucleotides matching TRBD1. The CDR3 is 15 residues long. V was pared by 7 bases and J by 0 bases, with 6 bases of the junction left unmatched. The germline V gene has CDR1 MNHNS and CDR2 SASEGT. CDR3 amino acids: CASTQGQSSNQPQHF. The CDR3 nucleotides read TGTGCCAGCACCCAGGGACAGAGTAGCAATCAGCCCCAGCATTTT.

The rearrangement uses TRBV6-1 and TRBJ1-1, with D perhaps TRBD1 (5 bases). The CDR3 totals 13 residues. Trimming left V 7 bases short and J 10 bases short, with 19 bases between. The V gene's germline CDR1 is MNHNS and CDR2 SASEGT. CDR3 residues: CASTNTWTHGAFF. In DNA, the CDR3 is TGTGCCAGCACCAACACTTGGACACACGGAGCTTTCTTT.

This chain uses TRBV20-1 with TRBJ1-1; D perhaps matches TRBD1 (6 bases). This CDR3 is 14 amino acids long. V was cut by 6 bases and J by 12 bases, with 26 bases left in between. Germline assignment: CDR1 DFQATT and CDR2 SNEGSKA (reference sequence). The DNA of the CDR3 is TGCAGTGCCAGCAGTGACTTTCCTGGGACAACACCTTTCTTT. Translated: CSASSDFPGTTPFF.

In its sample, this clonotype was seen many times. This chain uses TRBV9 with TRBJ2-1; D might be TRBD1 or TRBD2, each matching 6 bases. CDR3 length: 16 amino acids. Deletions cut 0 bases from V and 0 bases from J, with 10 bases between. Germline CDR1 reads SGDLS; CDR2 reads YYNGEE. DNA of the CDR3: TGTGCCAGCAGCGTAGAAGGGGGAGGCTCCTACAATGAGCAGTTCTTC. As protein: CASSVEGGGSYNEQFF.

Only one count was recorded for this clonotype. Just one base apart from a much larger clone, this may be a read error. This chain links TRBV10-3 with TRBJ1-1, with D uncertain. The CDR3 has 17 residues. V was trimmed by 6 bases and J by 1 base, leaving 21 bases between them. The V gene's germline CDR1 is ENHRY and CDR2 SYGVKD. The CDR3 DNA reads as TGTGCCATCAGCCTATACCAAATCCGGGCTCAGAACACTGAAGCTTTCTTT. Translating gives CAISLYQIRAQNTEAFF.

The V gene is TRBV20-1, the J gene TRBJ2-7; TRBD2 agrees at 8 bases. J gave up 1 base and V 3 bases, and 8 bases lay outside the gene matches. Germline V gives CDR1 DFQATT, CDR2 SNEGSKA (reference sequence). This CDR3 region has 15 residues. DNA for the CDR3: TGCAGTGCTAGCCCCCCGGGCGGGAGGTCCTACGAGCAGTACTTC. Amino acids: CSASPPGGRSYEQYF.

V and J are TRBV7-8 and TRBJ1-3; D is unclear. This CDR3 has 18 residues. Trimming took off 0 bases at V and 7 bases at J, with 22 bases between the two ends. Germline assignment: CDR1 SGHVS and CDR2 FQNEAQ. The CDR3 region is CASSLAGLDLARRNTIYF. The CDR3, as DNA: TGTGCCAGCAGCTTAGCTGGGTTAGATCTCGCTCGGCGGAACACCATATATTTT.

In its sample, this clonotype was seen many times. J is TRBJ2-7 and V is TRBV9; no clear D. The CDR3 extends over 15 amino acids. Germline CDR1 SGDLS, CDR2 YYNGEE. V lost 0 bases and J lost 0, with 10 bases in between. The chain's CDR3 is CASSVGTVSSYEQYF. Written as DNA, the CDR3 is TGTGCCAGCAGCGTAGGTACAGTGTCCTCCTACGAGCAGTACTTC. The variable domain in full, completed from reference TRBV9 and TRBJ2-7, reads DSGVTQTPKHLITATGQRVTLRCSPRSGDLSVYWYQQSLDQGLQFLIQYYNGEERAKGNILERFSAQQFPDLHSELNLSSLELGDSALYFCASSVGTVSSYEQYFGPGTRLTVT.

This clonotype occurred many times. This rearrangement joins TRBV7-2 to TRBJ1-6; no firm D call. The CDR3 has 15 amino acids. Deletions cut 0 bases from V and 8 bases from J, with 11 bases between. CDR1 is SGHTA and CDR2 is FQGNSA in the germline V gene. The CDR3 protein is CASSLAIGVDSPLHF. Written as DNA, the CDR3 is TGTGCCAGCAGCTTAGCGATAGGAGTCGATTCACCCCTCCACTTT. Together with reference TRBV7-2 and TRBJ1-6, the CDR3 gives the full variable domain: GAGVSQSPSNKVTEKGKDVELRCDPISGHTALYWYRQSLGQGLEFLIYFQGNSAPDKSGLPSDRFSAERTGGSVSTLTIQRTQQEDSAVYLCASSLAIGVDSPLHFGNGTRLTVT.

The rearrangement joins TRBV6-5 to TRBJ1-4; 7 bases are shared with TRBD1. This CDR3 is 14 amino acids long. Germline assignment: CDR1 MNHEY and CDR2 SVGAGI. Germline trimming cut 4 bases from V and 8 bases from J; bases unmatched to any gene: 7. CDR3 sequence (DNA): TGTGCCAGCAGTTCCCGACAGGGTCGGGAAAAACTGTTTTTT. Its protein product is CASSSRQGREKLFF.

Comment on this clonotype: Germline and junction disagree at one end, which may indicate a read error. The chain has TRBV7-7 and TRBJ2-3, with 12 nucleotides matching TRBD1. CDR3 length: 15 residues. CDR1 is SSHAT and CDR2 is FNYEAQ in the germline V gene (reference sequence). The CDR3 spells CASSPGTGGADTQYF. CDR3 nucleotides: TGTGCTAGCAGCCCCGGGACAGGGGGCGCAGATACGCAGTATTTT. Full variable domain (outside the CDR3, taken from reference TRBV7-7 and TRBJ2-3): GAGVSQSPRYKVTKRGQDVTLRCDPISSHATLYWYQQALGQGPEFLTYFNYEAQPDKSGLPSDRFSAERPEGSISTLTIQRTEQRDSAMYRCASSPGTGGADTQYFGPGTRLTVL.

This clonotype was seen many times. V gene TRBV7-9 combines with J gene TRBJ2-7; possibly TRBD1 for D (5 bases). Germline assignment: CDR1 SEHNR and CDR2 FQNEAQ (reference sequence). This CDR3 is built from 15 residues. Trimming cost V 4 bases and J 3 bases, with 16 bases left between them. The CDR3 protein is CASSSTQTGIYEQYF. The CDR3 DNA follows: TGTGCCAGCAGCTCAACACAAACAGGAATCTACGAGCAGTACTTC.

This clonotype showed up many times. This chain uses TRBV4-3 with TRBJ1-5, with D maybe TRBD1 (5 bases). CDR3 length: 14 amino acids. Looked up from germline, CDR1 is LGHNA and CDR2 is YSLEER. The V gene lost 0 bases and the J gene lost 5 bases, with 8 bases spanning the gap. CDR3 sequence: CASSQDLGDQPQHF. CDR3 nucleotides: TGCGCCAGCAGCCAAGATCTAGGGGATCAGCCCCAGCATTTT.

V usage is TRBV7-2 and J usage is TRBJ2-7, with a weak D call TRBD2 (5 bases). CDR3 size: 13 residues. Trimming cost V 3 bases and J 4 bases, with 10 bases left between them. The germline gives CDR1 SGHTA, CDR2 FQGNSA. CDR3 loop: CASSFGEFYEQYF. The CDR3 DNA is TGTGCCAGCAGCTTTGGGGAGTTTTACGAGCAGTACTTC. The complete variable domain, with remaining parts taken from reference TRBV7-2 and TRBJ2-7, reads GAGVSQSPSNKVTEKGKDVELRCDPISGHTALYWYRQSLGQGLEFLIYFQGNSAPDKSGLPSDRFSAERTGGSVSTLTIQRTQQEDSAVYLCASSFGEFYEQYFGPGTRLTVT.

The chain has TRBV25-1 and TRBJ2-1, with D perhaps TRBD1 or TRBD2 (5 bases each). The V end was cut by 7 bases, the J end by 1 base, with 11 bases between. CDR3 length: 14 amino acids. The germline gives CDR1 MGHDK, CDR2 SYGVNS. The DNA of the CDR3 is TGTGCCAGCACAGGGACGGGGTCCTACAATGAGCAGTTCTTC. Its translation: CASTGTGSYNEQFF.

In this sample, this clonotype turned up many times. The chain has TRBV7-9 and TRBJ1-5; D remains ambiguous. Trimming cost V 6 bases and J 6 bases, with 12 bases left between them. Germline loops: CDR1 SEHNR, CDR2 FQNEAQ (reference sequence). The CDR3 is made up of 13 amino acids. The CDR3 is CASSSAQFQPQHF. As DNA, the CDR3 is TGTGCCAGCAGTAGCGCGCAGTTTCAGCCCCAGCATTTT.

This clonotype was counted many times. V gene TRBV5-1 combines with J gene TRBJ2-7; no firm D call. V gave up 4 bases and J gave up 2 bases, with 10 bases separating them. This CDR3 has 13 residues. CDR1 is SGHRS, CDR2 YFSETQ, per germline. The CDR3 reads CASSPVPPYEQYF. In nucleotides, the CDR3 is TGCGCCAGCAGCCCCGTCCCCCCCTACGAGCAGTACTTC.

This clonotype was picked up many times. The J gene is TRBJ1-5, the V gene TRBV6-6; D is undetermined. In germline, CDR1 is MNHNY, CDR2 SVGAGI (reference sequence). Trimming shortened V by 0 bases and J by 3 bases, and 9 bases separated the two germline ends. CDR3 length: 15 amino acids. CDR3: CASSYSFRNNQPQHF. In DNA, the CDR3 is TGTGCCAGCAGTTACTCGTTCAGGAACAATCAGCCCCAGCATTTT.

The chain couples TRBV7-6 to TRBJ2-2, with D possibly matching TRBD2 (5 bases). This CDR3 has 12 amino acids. The V gene lost 5 bases and the J gene lost 8 bases, with 9 bases spanning the gap. In germline, CDR1 is SGHVS, CDR2 FNYEAQ. CDR3 sequence: CASSPGTGELFF. Here the CDR3 DNA reads TGTGCCAGCAGCCCGGGAACAGGGGAGCTGTTTTTT.

J is TRBJ2-3 and V is TRBV27; D is unclear. Germline-derived CDR1 and CDR2 are MNHEY and SMNVEV (reference sequence). Trimming cost V 4 bases and J 3 bases, with 8 bases left between them. The CDR3 extends over 13 amino acids. The CDR3 nucleotides are TGTGCCAGCAGTTCTGCGTTTACAGATACGCAGTATTTT. It encodes CASSSAFTDTQYF.